This T cell receptor (beta chain) is drawn from a study of T cell changes during pregnancy in multiple sclerosis. The method was immunoSEQ multiplex PCR; TCRdb's version includes in-frame clones alone and lacks a portion of them. Of about 18,000 clones listed, around 85% are singletons. J lost 4 bases, V lost 2 bases, and 4 bases had no gene match. This CDR3 spans 14 amino acids. CDR1 MNHEY and CDR2 SMNVEV come from the germline V gene (reference sequence). The receptor's source is a female donor with multiple sclerosis, enrolled in a pregnancy study. The specimen comprised CD8+ T cells from peripheral blood mononuclear cells, sampled after pregnancy. The chain joins TRBV27 to TRBJ1-1; 7 nucleotides align to TRBD1. CDR3 amino acids: CASSLRGPGTEAFF. The DNA for the CDR3 is TGTGCCAGCAGTTTAAGGGGGCCCGGCACTGAAGCTTTCTTT.